These T cell receptor beta chains were read from a single sample in a study of T cells in Graves' hyperthyroidism and ophthalmopathy. TCRdb ran MiXCR on the multiplex PCR reads and lists one entry per CDR3 protein. The sample carries hundreds of thousands of distinct CDR3 sequences, over 35% recorded once. Sequencing was done on a sample of blood. The source is a man in his late teens or twenties with Graves' hyperthyroidism. The conserved cysteine and the conserved F or W are not part of the CDR3 here.

CDR3 protein | CDR3 length | V gene
ASSLTLAEETQY | 12 | TRBV7-9
ASSSVAGYGTVRETQY | 16 | TRBV7-2
SAREGTRGTEAF | 12 | TRBV20-1
ASSLEGTDYGNTIY | 14 | TRBV7-9
ASSASHRFNQPQH | 13 | TRBV2
ASSSPKPQETQY | 12 | TRBV6-5
ATSRDRGSHGNT | 12 | TRBV15
ASSTSGGNEAF | 11 | TRBV6-5
ASSKGQGKGTGELF | 14 | TRBV5-1
ASSYLEDSYSYT | 12 | TRBV6-5
SVVNTFSGNTIY | 12 | TRBV29-1
AIMKVAGGANEQY | 13 | TRBV10-3
ASSEDRVNEKLF | 12 | TRBV2
ASSLNSGTEAF | 11 | TRBV7-2
ASSSTGNTGELF | 12 | TRBV7-3
ASSLGMGRTNTEAF | 14 | TRBV19
ASSTRTEAQAF | 11 | TRBV7-9
ASSFRGQSLNTEAF | 14 | TRBV7-9
ASSLVLSNTEAF | 12 | TRBV7-8
ASSLWATGDTEAF | 13 | TRBV5-1
ATSDRQGPYEQY | 12 | TRBV24-1
ASSPWGFETQY | 11 | TRBV19
ASSLAVTASSGANVLT | 16 | TRBV7-9
ASSPGSFADTQY | 12 | TRBV19
SVAVNSNQPQH | 11 | TRBV29-1
SADLGPGFTGELF | 13 | TRBV29-1
ASSQFAGRTNEKLF | 14 | TRBV4-1
SVAGWDGANVLT | 12 | TRBV29-1
ASSLGDRVT | 9 | TRBV6-5
ASGLATGEAF | 10 | TRBV12-5
ASSLSGGGYGYT | 12 | TRBV4-1
ASSLVAGDQDYEQY | 14 | TRBV2
ASREGIETQY | 10 | TRBV12-3/TRBV12-4
ASSRGLAGGSGELF | 14 | TRBV7-2
ASGFWGARGNTEAF | 14 | TRBV7-9
ASKSGGPFDFSGNTIY | 16 | TRBV19
AISRGTGDYGYT | 12 | TRBV10-3
ASSLGTGGGEKLF | 13 | TRBV9
ASRAGTGVRPQH | 12 | TRBV2
ASSPGWPEKLF | 11 | TRBV7-9
ASSSGGFRTEAF | 12 | TRBV7-6
ASSVGTRQPELF | 12 | TRBV9
ASSLASGPGYT | 11 | TRBV5-1
ASSGTRQGNSPLH | 13 | TRBV7-9